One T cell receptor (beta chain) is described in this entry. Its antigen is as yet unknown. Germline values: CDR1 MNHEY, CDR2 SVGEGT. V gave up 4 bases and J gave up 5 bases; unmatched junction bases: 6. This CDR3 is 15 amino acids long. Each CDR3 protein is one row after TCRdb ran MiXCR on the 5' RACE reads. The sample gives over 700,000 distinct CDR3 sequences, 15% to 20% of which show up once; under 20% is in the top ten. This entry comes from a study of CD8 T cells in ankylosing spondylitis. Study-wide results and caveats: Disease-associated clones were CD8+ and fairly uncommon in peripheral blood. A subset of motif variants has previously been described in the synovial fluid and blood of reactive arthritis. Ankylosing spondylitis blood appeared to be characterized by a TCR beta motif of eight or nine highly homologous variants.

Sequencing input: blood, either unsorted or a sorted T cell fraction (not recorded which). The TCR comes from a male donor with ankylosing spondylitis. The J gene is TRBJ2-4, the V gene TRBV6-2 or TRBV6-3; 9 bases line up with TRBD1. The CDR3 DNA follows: TGTGCCAGCAGTTTCACAGGGGGCCCCCAAAACATTCAGTACTTC. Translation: CASSFTGGPQNIQYF.